The clone carrying this TCR beta chain was observed a handful of times. Antigen: not known. The record originates from a study of blood T cells in healthy people across ages. Findings of the study overall: PBMCs that were unsorted prevented a conclusive naive versus antigen-experienced comparison. Higher diversity, along with more naive CD4+ cells, distinguished long-lived donors from aged donors.

Drawn from each donor were approximately 9.5 milliliters of peripheral blood. Extraction of total RNA produced a minimum of 5 micrograms from each sample. Primed by a sample-barcoded 5' primer and a J-beta primer mix, a second PCR proceeded for 7 to 11 cycles. TCRdb reanalysed the 5' RACE reads using MiXCR and keeps one entry per CDR3 protein. The sample records more than 650,000 distinct CDR3 sequences, 22% being singletons. The TCR was taken from a man in his 70s in good health. Sequencing was done on a sample of blood.

CDR3 protein: CSARDSSGDYNEQFF. Here the CDR3 DNA reads TGCAGTGCTAGAGACTCGAGCGGAGATTACAATGAGCAGTTCTTC. The chain has TRBV20-1 and TRBJ2-7; D possibly corresponds to TRBD2 (5 bases). TRBJ2-1 matches the DNA end more closely, so the J call is doubtful. CDR1 is DFQATT and CDR2 is SNEGSKA in the germline V gene (reference sequence). This CDR3 contains 15 residues.